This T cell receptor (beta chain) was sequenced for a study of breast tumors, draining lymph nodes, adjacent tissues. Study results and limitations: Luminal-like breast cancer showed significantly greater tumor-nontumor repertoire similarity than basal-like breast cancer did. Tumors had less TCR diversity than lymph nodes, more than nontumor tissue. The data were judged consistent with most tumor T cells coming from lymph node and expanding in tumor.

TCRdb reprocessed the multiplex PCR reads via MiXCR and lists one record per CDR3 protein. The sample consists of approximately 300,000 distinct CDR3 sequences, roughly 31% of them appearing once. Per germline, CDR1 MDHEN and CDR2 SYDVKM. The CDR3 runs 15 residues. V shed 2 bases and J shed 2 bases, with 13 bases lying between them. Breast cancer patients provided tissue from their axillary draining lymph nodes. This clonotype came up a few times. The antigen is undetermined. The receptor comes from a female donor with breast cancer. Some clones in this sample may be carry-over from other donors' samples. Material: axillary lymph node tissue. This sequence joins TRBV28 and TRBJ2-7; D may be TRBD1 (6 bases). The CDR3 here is CASSLTGYFAYEQYF. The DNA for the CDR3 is TGTGCCAGCAGTTTAACAGGGTATTTTGCCTACGAGCAGTACTTC.